The 27 T cell receptor beta chains in this list originate from one sample, sequenced in a study of CD8 T cells in ankylosing spondylitis. General study points: Blood of patients with ankylosing spondylitis appeared to be characterized by a TCR beta motif of about eight highly homologous variants.

Their recognized antigens are unknown. TCRdb re-derived calls from the 5' RACE reads in MiXCR, one entry per CDR3 protein. The repertoire holds hundreds of thousands of distinct CDR3 sequences, with 12% as singletons. Sequencing used blood, either unsorted or a sorted T cell fraction (not recorded which). The receptors here all came from a male donor with ankylosing spondylitis.

This clonotype has at least ten counts. The chain combines TRBV20-1 with TRBJ1-1; TRBD1 is a possible D gene (6 bases). This CDR3 spans 13 amino acids. CDR1 DFQATT and CDR2 SNEGSKA come from the germline V gene (reference sequence). V shed 5 bases and J shed 2 bases, with 12 bases lying between them. CDR3 coding DNA: TGCAGTGCTCGGACAGACGGAAACACTGAAGCTTTCTTT. Its protein is CSARTDGNTEAFF.

There are many counts of this clonotype. The rearrangement links TRBV12-3 or TRBV12-4 to TRBJ1-1; 7 nucleotides agree with TRBD1. The CDR3 is 16 residues long. J lost 1 base, V lost 8 bases, and 13 bases had no gene match. As DNA, the CDR3 is TGTGCCAGCCAGGGGGTTTTGTTCAACCCGAACACTGAAGCTTTCTTT. This translates into CASQGVLFNPNTEAFF.

This clonotype was seen more than once but under ten times. The gene calls are TRBV4-2 and TRBJ2-7; 7 nucleotides agree with TRBD1. This CDR3 spans 14 amino acids. Per the germline V gene, CDR1 is LGHNA and CDR2 is YNFKEQ. V lost 1 base, J lost 3 bases, and 3 bases stayed unmatched. The CDR3 here is CASSQGRDSYEQYF. In nucleotides, the CDR3 is TGTGCCAGCAGCCAAGGCCGGGACAGCTACGAGCAGTACTTC.

This chain links TRBV5-1 with TRBJ1-1; no reliable D call. CDR3 length: 14 amino acids. The germline V and J ends were trimmed by 0 bases and 0 bases, with 6 bases remaining between them. Per germline, CDR1 SGHRS and CDR2 YFSETQ. CDR3 nucleotides: TGCGCCAGCAGCTTGGGATGGCTGAACACTGAAGCTTTCTTT. Amino acids: CASSLGWLNTEAFF.

Worth noting for this clonotype: A much larger clone sits a single nucleotide away, making a read error possible. The conserved final phenylalanine or tryptophan is absent from the CDR3, which likely points to a read error. The chain recombines TRBV28 with TRBJ2-1; D call uncertain. This CDR3 is 15 amino acids long. The V gene's germline CDR1 is MDHEN and CDR2 SYDVKM. V was trimmed by 3 bases and J by 0 bases, leaving 9 bases between them. For the CDR3, the DNA is TGTGCCAGCAGTTTCATTTTCGGCTCCTACAATGAGCAGTTCATC. Translated: CASSFIFGSYNEQFI.

This clonotype showed up many times. V and J are TRBV7-2 and TRBJ2-3; 13 nucleotides match TRBD2. The CDR3 covers 17 residues. V trimming: 2 bases; J trimming: 5 bases; junction bases outside the gene matches: 7. Germline CDR1 and CDR2: SGHTA and FQGNSA. The CDR3 reads CASSLSGLAGIGDTQYF. CDR3 DNA: TGTGCCAGCAGCTTATCGGGACTAGCGGGGATCGGAGATACGCAGTATTTT.

CDR3: CASSVRGVAGANVLTF. CDR3 in DNA: TGTGCCAGCAGCGTCAGGGGGGTTGCTGGGGCCAACGTCCTGACTTTC. This chain joins TRBV9 and TRBJ2-6, with D perhaps TRBD1 (7 bases). From germline, CDR1 is SGDLS and CDR2 YYNGEE. The germline V and J ends were trimmed by 2 bases and 2 bases, with 11 bases remaining between them. The CDR3 is made up of 16 amino acids.

A few counts support this clonotype. The chain is built from TRBV4-2 and TRBJ2-7; the D gene is possibly TRBD1 (6 bases). CDR1 and CDR2 from the germline V gene are LGHNA and YNFKEQ. Trimming removed 3 bases at V and 5 bases at J, with 17 bases between. This CDR3 has 15 residues. This chain's CDR3 is CASSQATGLKDEQYF. For the CDR3, the DNA is TGTGCCAGCAGCCAGGCCACAGGGTTAAAGGACGAGCAGTACTTC.

The genes are TRBV20-1 and TRBJ2-7, with TRBD2 matching over 12 bases. This CDR3 is 16 amino acids long. V was clipped by 6 bases and J by 4 bases; unmatched bases: 13. Germline lookup yields CDR1 DFQATT and CDR2 SNEGSKA (reference sequence). CDR3 coding DNA: TGCAGTGCACAAGGCGGTGCGACTAGCGGGAGTTACGAGCAGTACTTC. It specifies CSAQGGATSGSYEQYF.

The genes are TRBV7-9 and TRBJ2-7; D unclear. In germline, CDR1 is SEHNR, CDR2 FQNEAQ (reference sequence). This CDR3 region has 14 residues. Deletions cut 5 bases from V and 6 bases from J, with 17 bases between. The CDR3 DNA follows: TGTGCCAGCAGCGTGAACCGGGTCGCCGCCGAGCAGTACTTC. This codes for CASSVNRVAAEQYF.

This rearrangement joins TRBV15 to TRBJ2-7; D gene unclear. Germline V gene lookup returns CDR1 LNHNV and CDR2 YYDKDF (reference sequence). The germline V and J ends were trimmed by 4 bases and 3 bases, with 13 bases remaining between them. The length of the CDR3 is 14 residues. As DNA, the CDR3 is TGTGCCACCAGCATTGGGCCGGTGAACTACGAGCAGTACTTC. Translating gives CATSIGPVNYEQYF.

V gene TRBV4-2 combines with J gene TRBJ2-3, with 9 bases identical to TRBD2. This CDR3 has 16 amino acids. V lost 0 bases, J lost 2 bases, and 3 bases stayed unmatched. The germline CDR1 and CDR2 sequences are LGHNA and YNFKEQ. As DNA, the CDR3 is TGTGCCAGCAGCCAAGATGCTAGCGGGGTCACAGATACGCAGTATTTT. It is translated as CASSQDASGVTDTQYF.

A few counts support this clonotype. The gene calls are TRBV28 and TRBJ2-1, with 9 bases that match TRBD2. Germline values: CDR1 MDHEN, CDR2 SYDVKM. The CDR3 loop spans 16 amino acids. V was clipped by 5 bases and J by 7 bases; unmatched bases: 12. DNA for the CDR3: TGTGCCAGCAGTCCAGCCTCTACCAGCGGGAGGAATGAGCAGTTCTTC. Its translation: CASSPASTSGRNEQFF.

This clonotype was seen many times. The chain links TRBV5-5 to TRBJ1-2; D is undetermined. Germline CDR1 and CDR2: SGHKS and YYEKEE (reference sequence). This CDR3 is 15 amino acids long. V lost 0 bases and J lost 11, with 20 bases in between. The CDR3: CASSLAAGTLARYTF. In DNA, the CDR3 is TGTGCCAGCAGCTTGGCCGCCGGCACTCTAGCGAGATACACCTTC.

This chain joins TRBV20-1 and TRBJ2-7, with TRBD1 matching over 7 bases. CDR1 and CDR2 from the germline V gene are DFQATT and SNEGSKA (reference sequence). CDR3 size: 14 residues. V was pared by 5 bases and J by 3 bases, with 10 bases of the junction left unmatched. The chain's CDR3 is CSAGGQMVNYEQYF. The CDR3 nucleotides are TGCAGTGCTGGGGGACAGATGGTAAACTACGAGCAGTACTTC.

This chain connects TRBV6-1 to TRBJ2-7, with 11 nucleotides matching TRBD2. V gave up 6 bases and J gave up 2 bases; unmatched junction bases: 6. Per germline, CDR1 MNHNS and CDR2 SASEGT. The CDR3 extends over 15 amino acids. CDR3 sequence (DNA): TGTGCCAGCAGACCGACTAGCGGGGCAACCTACGAGCAGTACTTC. Translation gives CASRPTSGATYEQYF.

This clonotype was seen more than once but under ten times. The rearrangement links TRBV4-1 to TRBJ1-1; D uncertain. Germline CDR1 MGHRA, CDR2 YSYEKL. There are 19 residues in the CDR3. Trimming removed 2 bases from V and 0 bases from J, with 22 bases in between. The CDR3 nucleotides read TGCGCCAGCAGCCAACTAGGATTTGGGGTGGCTGCCCTGAACACTGAAGCTTTCTTT. This encodes CASSQLGFGVAALNTEAFF.

This clonotype was recorded at least ten times. This sequence joins TRBV11-2 and TRBJ2-6; maybe TRBD1 (5 bases). The germline gives CDR1 SGHAT, CDR2 FQNNGV. This CDR3 contains 19 residues. V was clipped by 5 bases and J by 0 bases, with 20 bases between them. As DNA, the CDR3 is TGTGCCAGCAGCAATCGACTCACAGGACACCTCTCTGGGGCCAACGTCCTGACTTTC. The encoded protein is CASSNRLTGHLSGANVLTF. Looking up the rest from reference TRBV11-2 and TRBJ2-6 gives the full variable domain: EAGVAQSPRYKIIEKRQSVAFWCNPISGHATLYWYQQILGQGPKLLIQFQNNGVVDDSQLPKDRFSAERLKGVDSTLKIQPAKLEDSAVYLCASSNRLTGHLSGANVLTFGAGSRLTVL.

This clonotype occurred a few times. The V gene is TRBV6-5, the J gene TRBJ2-5; D gene unclear. This CDR3 has 13 residues. Germline V CDR1 and CDR2: MNHEY, SVGAGI. V lost 0 bases to trimming and J lost 7 bases, with 9 bases between them. DNA of the CDR3: TGTGCCAGCAGTTACTCGAGAGAACTGACCCAGTACTTC. This sequence encodes CASSYSRELTQYF.

The chain combines TRBV28 with TRBJ2-7, with 7 nucleotides matching TRBD1. CDR3 length: 14 residues. Germline V gene lookup returns CDR1 MDHEN and CDR2 SYDVKM. With V trimmed by 9 bases and J by 0 bases, 8 bases remained unmatched. CDR3 amino acids: CASEPGQSSYEQYF. The CDR3 DNA reads TGTGCCAGTGAGCCGGGACAGAGCTCCTACGAGCAGTACTTC.

The chain uses TRBV30 and TRBJ2-1, with D unclear. The germline V gene encodes CDR1 GTSNPN and CDR2 SVGIG (reference sequence). V was clipped by 4 bases and J by 0 bases, with 7 bases between them. The CDR3 has 13 residues. CDR3 coding DNA: TGTGCCTGGAACAGCTTCTCCTACAATGAGCAGTTCTTC. Translated: CAWNSFSYNEQFF.

As for this clonotype: A read error may explain this, as a much larger clone is one base away. V usage is TRBV20-1 and J usage is TRBJ1-2; D possibly corresponds to TRBD1 (5 bases). This CDR3 spans 12 amino acids. In germline, CDR1 is DFQATT, CDR2 SNEGSKA (reference sequence). The CDR3 spells CGASLGLGGYTF. The CDR3 nucleotides are TGCGGTGCTAGTCTGGGGCTCGGTGGCTACACCTTC.

This clonotype came up a few times. The J gene is TRBJ2-7, the V gene TRBV6-5; D might be TRBD1 or TRBD2, each matching 5 bases. Trimming took off 2 bases at V and 3 bases at J, with 11 bases between the two ends. This CDR3 spans 14 amino acids. The germline gives CDR1 MNHEY, CDR2 SVGAGI. The CDR3 region is CASSYRDLHYEQYF. CDR3 sequence (DNA): TGTGCCAGCAGTTACAGGGACCTACACTACGAGCAGTACTTC.

This rearrangement joins TRBV5-5 to TRBJ2-3, with TRBD2 matching 7 bases. Germline trimming cut 4 bases from V and 5 bases from J; bases unmatched to any gene: 4. This CDR3 comprises 13 residues. Germline V gene sequence: CDR1 SGHKS, CDR2 YYEKEE (reference sequence). The CDR3: CASSGSSGDTQYF. CDR3 in DNA: TGTGCCAGCAGCGGATCTAGCGGAGATACGCAGTATTTT.

This clonotype was picked up a small number of times. The chain recombines TRBV9 with TRBJ1-2; D perhaps matches TRBD1 (5 bases). V was trimmed by 4 bases and J by 4 bases, leaving 20 bases between them. Germline assignment: CDR1 SGDLS and CDR2 YYNGEE. The CDR3 totals 16 residues. CDR3 DNA sequence: TGTGCCAGCAGCCCAAACCGAGGGACGACTCGCTATGGCTACACCTTC. Translating it yields CASSPNRGTTRYGYTF.

This clonotype has just a few counts. The CDR3 sequence: CASSLPTGERGSTDTQYF. In DNA form, the CDR3 reads TGTGCCAGCAGCTTACCGACAGGGGAGCGGGGGAGCACAGATACGCAGTATTTT. The chain has TRBV7-3 and TRBJ2-3; tentatively, D is TRBD1 or TRBD2 (8 bases each). Germline lookup yields CDR1 SGHTA and CDR2 FQGTGA. The CDR3 has 18 residues. The V end lost 2 bases, the J end lost 0 bases, and 18 bases lay between the germline ends.

The table lists this clonotype with a few counts. V is TRBV7-2 and J is TRBJ2-1; 8 nucleotides line up with TRBD1. This CDR3 contains 15 residues. Germline V gene lookup returns CDR1 SGHTA and CDR2 FQGNSA. With 5 bases clipped from V and 6 bases from J, the junction kept 9 bases outside the gene matches. In DNA, the CDR3 is TGTGCCAGCAGCACGGGACAGGCGAGGGGCAATGAGCAGTTCTTC. As protein: CASSTGQARGNEQFF.